The present entry profiles one T cell receptor beta chain with its context. The CDR3 runs to 15 residues. The V end lost 0 bases, the J end lost 5 bases, and 13 bases lay between the germline ends. Germline V lookup: CDR1 LGHNA, CDR2 YNFKEQ. Profiled with immunoSEQ multiplex PCR; TCRdb holds only in-frame clones, not every one. Among over 100,000 clones, around nine tenths were seen once, and the ten largest hold about 1.5%. These data originate in a study of T cell changes during pregnancy in multiple sclerosis. Sequences were derived from peripheral blood, sampled in the third trimester of pregnancy. The receptor comes from a female donor with multiple sclerosis, enrolled in a pregnancy study. This chain uses TRBV4-2 with TRBJ1-1; possibly TRBD1 for D (5 bases). The CDR3 here is CASSQDWGDGTEAFF. The CDR3 DNA reads as TGTGCCAGCAGCCAAGATTGGGGGGACGGGACTGAAGCTTTCTTT.